These T cell receptor beta chains were read from a single sample in a study of response to subunit inactivated influenza vaccine. TCRdb re-analysed the RT-PCR reads in MiXCR, keeping a single row per CDR3 protein. The table includes about half a million distinct CDR3 sequences, around 8% detected once. Material: PBMCs from blood, obtained approximately 25 months after vaccination. These receptors came from a man aged 45-69 years who received an inactivated influenza vaccine. CDR3s include the opening cysteine and the closing phenylalanine or tryptophan. A D gene is named only where the DNA matches it firmly. Not all rows give a size; the values are once, few, many and, for expanded clones, a class.

V gene	J gene	D gene	clone size	CDR3 DNA	CDR3 protein
TRBV5-1	TRBJ2-7	-	many	TGCGCCTCAAATGCTGACGGGTCGGGCTCCTACGAGCAGTACTTC	CASNADGSGSYEQYF
TRBV18	TRBJ2-1	-	few	TGTGCCAGCTCACCTTCTCGGAGTATCAATGAGCAGTTCTTC	CASSPSRSINEQFF
TRBV6-2/TRBV6-3	TRBJ1-6	-	-	TGTGCCAGCAGGATCCCCTGGGTCAGGGGTGACTCACCCCTCCACTTT	CASRIPWVRGDSPLHF
TRBV3-1	TRBJ2-5	-	many	TGTGCCAGCAGCCGACGACAGAGGGGAGAGACCCAGTACTTC	CASSRRQRGETQYF
TRBV5-1	TRBJ1-1	-	many	TGCGCCAGCACCTCGGACTTGAACACTGAAGCTTTCTTT	CASTSDLNTEAFF
TRBV20-1	TRBJ2-1	TRBD1	few	TGCAGTGCTACGGACAGGGGGGGACACAGCTACAATGAGCAGTTCTTC	CSATDRGGHSYNEQFF
TRBV4-3	TRBJ1-1	-	few	TGCGCCAGCAGCCAAGATACGGGTGCCAGGGGCCGTGAAGCTTTCTTT	CASSQDTGARGREAFF
TRBV7-2	TRBJ2-1	-	few	TGTGCCAGCAGCCGTTGGAGGACAGACAATGAGCAGTTCTTC	CASSRWRTDNEQFF
TRBV6-2/TRBV6-3	TRBJ1-5	-	-	TGTGCCAGCAGTTACGGACAGCGAGTTAGCAATCAGCCCCAGCATTTT	CASSYGQRVSNQPQHF
TRBV20-1	TRBJ1-2	TRBD1	-	TGCAGTGCCAGTCGACAGGGATCTAACTATGGCTACACCTTC	CSASRQGSNYGYTF
TRBV4-3	TRBJ2-7	TRBD1	few	TGCGCCAGCAGCCAAGCTTACAGGGGGATGGACGAGCAGTACTTC	CASSQAYRGMDEQYF
TRBV30	TRBJ2-1	-	few	TGTGCCTGGAATCCTTCGAGCTCCTACAATGAGCAGTTCTTC	CAWNPSSSYNEQFF
TRBV25-1	TRBJ2-1	-	many	TGTGCCAGCAGTGGGGATATCCCAGGGTACAATGAGCAGTTCTTC	CASSGDIPGYNEQFF
TRBV7-9	TRBJ1-1	-	few	TGTGCCAGCAGCTTAGGGGGGCCACGTGGCACTGAAGCTTTCTTT	CASSLGGPRGTEAFF
TRBV2	TRBJ1-1	-	few	TGTGCCAGCAGTTTTCAACTCCAGGGAGTGAACACTGAAGCTTTCTTT	CASSFQLQGVNTEAFF
TRBV5-1	TRBJ2-5	-	-	TGCGCCAGCAGCCGAGACTGGGGAGAGACCCAGTACTTC	CASSRDWGETQYF
TRBV5-6	TRBJ2-5	-	many	TGTGCCAGCGGACTCCGGGGTAGGGAGACCCAGTACTTC	CASGLRGRETQYF
TRBV7-9	TRBJ2-3	-	-	TGTGCCAGCAGCGGGGGAAACACAGATACGAAGTATTTT	CASSGGNTDTKYF
TRBV12-3/TRBV12-4	TRBJ2-2	-	few	TGTGCCAGCAGGCTAGCGTCGAACACCGGGGAGCTGTTTTTT	CASRLASNTGELFF
TRBV5-1	TRBJ1-3	TRBD1	few	TGCGCCAGCAGCTCCCTTGGGACAGGGTCTGGAAACACCATATATTTT	CASSSLGTGSGNTIYF
TRBV20-1	TRBJ2-7	TRBD2	few	TGCAGTGCCCCCCCGGGACTAGCGATAGACGAGCAGTACTTC	CSAPPGLAIDEQYF
TRBV20-1	TRBJ2-7	-	many	TGCAGTGATCCGCGTGTGAGCAGGGGAGTATACGAGCAGTACTTC	CSDPRVSRGVYEQYF
TRBV29-1	TRBJ2-5	-	few	TGCAGCGTTGCGTTTGGCCTCGGGAGAGAGACCCAGTACTTC	CSVAFGLGRETQYF
TRBV4-2	TRBJ2-1	TRBD2	-	TGTGCCAGCAGCCAAGCAACTAGCGGGGGTAACAATGAGCAGTTCTTC	CASSQATSGGNNEQFF
TRBV25-1	TRBJ2-2	-	few	TGTGCCAGCAAACCCCGGGGGGCCCGAAGTGCCGGGGAGCTGTTTTTT	CASKPRGARSAGELFF
TRBV21-1	TRBJ2-5	-	-	TGTGCCGGACGACGAGGACCCACTCAAGAGACCCAGTACTTC	CAGRRGPTQETQYF
TRBV6-1	TRBJ2-4	TRBD2	few	TGTGCCAGCAGTCCGACTAGCGGGGGATTTGGGAACATTCAGTACTTC	CASSPTSGGFGNIQYF
TRBV28	TRBJ1-2	-	many	TGTGCCAGCAGTATCCCACCGGGGGGCTACACCTTC	CASSIPPGGYTF
TRBV7-6	TRBJ1-5	-	many	TGTGCCAGCAGCTTAGTTGGTGGCAATCAGCCCCAGCATTTT	CASSLVGGNQPQHF
TRBV20-1	TRBJ2-2	TRBD1	many	TGCAGTGCTCGTCACCGGGACAGGAACACCGGGGAGCTGTTTTTT	CSARHRDRNTGELFF
TRBV20-1	TRBJ2-1	TRBD2	few	TGCAGTGCTAGAGGGTATTTGCGGGAGGCCCACAATGAGCAGTTCTTC	CSARGYLREAHNEQFF
TRBV7-2	TRBJ2-2	-	few	TGTGCCAGCAGCATTAGCGGAGTCACCGGGGAGCTGTTTTTT	CASSISGVTGELFF
TRBV3-1	TRBJ2-7	-	-	TGTGCCAGCAGCACCGCCCCAGGGCTCGAGCAGTACTTC	CASSTAPGLEQYF
TRBV24-1	TRBJ2-3	-	-	TGTGCCACCAGTGATTTTGCGGGGACCCGCACAGATACGCAGTATTTT	CATSDFAGTRTDTQYF
TRBV4-2	TRBJ2-3	-	many	TGTGCCAGCGGGAAAGTGGGAGGTCGGGCAGATACGCAGTATTTT	CASGKVGGRADTQYF
TRBV5-8	TRBJ2-5	TRBD2	few	TGTGCCAGCAGCTTGGGGACTAGCGGGGGGGCCGGAGAGACCCAGTACTTC	CASSLGTSGGAGETQYF
TRBV7-2	TRBJ2-1	-	-	TGTGCCAGCTGCTTGGGTCAGGTCGGAGGGGATGAGCAGTTCTTC	CASCLGQVGGDEQFF
TRBV27	TRBJ2-7	TRBD2	many	TGTGCCAGCAGCCTGACGCGGGGGCGGGAGGTGTACGAGCAGTACTTC	CASSLTRGREVYEQYF
TRBV20-1	TRBJ2-5	-	few	TGCAGTGCTTCCCGAGGGACTGCTCAAGAGACCCAGTACTTC	CSASRGTAQETQYF